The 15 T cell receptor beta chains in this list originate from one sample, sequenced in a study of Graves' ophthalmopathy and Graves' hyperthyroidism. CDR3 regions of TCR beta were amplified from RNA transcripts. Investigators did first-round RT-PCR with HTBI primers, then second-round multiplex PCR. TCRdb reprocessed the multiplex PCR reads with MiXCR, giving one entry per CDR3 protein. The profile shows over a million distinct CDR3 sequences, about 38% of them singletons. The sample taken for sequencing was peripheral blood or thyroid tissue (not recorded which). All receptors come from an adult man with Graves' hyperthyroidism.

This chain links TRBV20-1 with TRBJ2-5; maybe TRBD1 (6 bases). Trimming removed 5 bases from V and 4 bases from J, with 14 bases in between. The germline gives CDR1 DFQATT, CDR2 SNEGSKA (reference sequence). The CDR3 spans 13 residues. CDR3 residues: CSAVRGRGETQYF. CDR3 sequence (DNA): TGCAGTGCTGTCAGGGGCCGGGGAGAGACCCAGTACTTC.

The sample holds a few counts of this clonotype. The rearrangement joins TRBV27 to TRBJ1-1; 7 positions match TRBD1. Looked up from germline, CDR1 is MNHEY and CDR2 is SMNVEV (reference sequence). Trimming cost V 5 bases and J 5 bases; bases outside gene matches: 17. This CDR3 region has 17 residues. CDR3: CASSPHPTGSMGTEAFF. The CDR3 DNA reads TGTGCCAGCAGTCCCCACCCGACAGGGTCAATGGGGACTGAAGCTTTCTTT.

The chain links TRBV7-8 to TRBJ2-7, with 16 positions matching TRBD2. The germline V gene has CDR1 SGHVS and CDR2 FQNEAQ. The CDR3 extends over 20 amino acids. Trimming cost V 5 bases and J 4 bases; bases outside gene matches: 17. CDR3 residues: CASSQEGLAGGQADKYEQYF. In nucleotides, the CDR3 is TGTGCCAGCAGCCAAGAGGGACTAGCGGGAGGGCAAGCGGACAAATACGAGCAGTACTTC. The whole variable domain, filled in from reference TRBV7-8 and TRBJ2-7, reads GAGVSQSPRYKVAKRGQDVALRCDPISGHVSLFWYQQALGQGPEFLTYFQNEAQLDKSGLPSDRFFAERPEGSVSTLKIQRTQQEDSAVYLCASSQEGLAGGQADKYEQYFGPGTRLTVT.

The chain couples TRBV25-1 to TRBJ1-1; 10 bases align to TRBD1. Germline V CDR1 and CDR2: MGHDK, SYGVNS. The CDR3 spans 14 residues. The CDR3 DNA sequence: TGTGTCGGGGGGACAGGGGTCATGAACACTGAAGCTTTCTTT. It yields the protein CVGGTGVMNTEAFF.

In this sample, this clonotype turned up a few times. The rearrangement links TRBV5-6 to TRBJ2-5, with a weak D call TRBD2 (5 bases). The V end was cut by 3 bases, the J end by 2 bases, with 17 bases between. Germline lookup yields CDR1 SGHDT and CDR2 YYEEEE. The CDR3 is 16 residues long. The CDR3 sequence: CASSYPGSATQETQYF. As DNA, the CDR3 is TGTGCCAGCAGCTACCCAGGTAGCGCCACTCAAGAGACCCAGTACTTC. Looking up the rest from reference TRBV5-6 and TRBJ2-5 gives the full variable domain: DAGVTQSPTHLIKTRGQQVTLRCSPKSGHDTVSWYQQALGQGPQFIFQYYEEEERQRGNFPDRFSGHQFPNYSSELNVNALLLGDSALYLCASSYPGSATQETQYFGPGTRLLVL.

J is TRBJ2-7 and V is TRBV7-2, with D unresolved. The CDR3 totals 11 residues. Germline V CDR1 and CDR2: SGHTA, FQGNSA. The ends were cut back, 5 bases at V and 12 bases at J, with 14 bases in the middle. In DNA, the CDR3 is TGTGCCAGCAGCCCCGAGTCCAAGCCGTACTTC. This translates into CASSPESKPYF.

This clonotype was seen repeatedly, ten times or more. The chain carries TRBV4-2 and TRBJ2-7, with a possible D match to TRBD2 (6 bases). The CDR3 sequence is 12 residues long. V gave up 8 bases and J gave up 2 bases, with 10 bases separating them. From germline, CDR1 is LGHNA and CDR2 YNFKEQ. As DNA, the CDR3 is TGTGCCAGCCCGACTAGTCCCTACGAGCAGTACTTC. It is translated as CASPTSPYEQYF.

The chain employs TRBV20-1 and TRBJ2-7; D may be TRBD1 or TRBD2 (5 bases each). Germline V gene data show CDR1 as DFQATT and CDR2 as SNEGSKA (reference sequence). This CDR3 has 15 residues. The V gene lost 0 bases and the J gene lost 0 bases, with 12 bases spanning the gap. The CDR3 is CSARDPGLPSYEQYF. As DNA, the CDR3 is TGCAGTGCTAGAGATCCGGGGCTCCCCTCCTACGAGCAGTACTTC.

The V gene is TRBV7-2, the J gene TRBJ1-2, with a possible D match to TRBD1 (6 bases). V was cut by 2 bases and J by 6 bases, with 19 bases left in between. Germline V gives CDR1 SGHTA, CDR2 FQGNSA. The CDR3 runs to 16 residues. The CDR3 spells CASSLSISGAGDGYTF. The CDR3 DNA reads TGTGCCAGCAGCTTATCCATTTCAGGGGCAGGGGATGGCTACACCTTC.

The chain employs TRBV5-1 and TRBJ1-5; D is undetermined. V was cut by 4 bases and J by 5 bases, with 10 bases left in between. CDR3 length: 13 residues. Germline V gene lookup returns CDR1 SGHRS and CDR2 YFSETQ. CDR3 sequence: CASSLDSYQPQHF. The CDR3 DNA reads TGCGCCAGCAGCCTCGATTCTTATCAGCCCCAGCATTTT. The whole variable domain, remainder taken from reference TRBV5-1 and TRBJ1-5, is KAGVTQTPRYLIKTRGQQVTLSCSPISGHRSVSWYQQTPGQGLQFLFEYFSETQRNKGNFPGRFSGRQFSNSRSEMNVSTLELGDSALYLCASSLDSYQPQHFGDGTRLSIL.

As DNA, the CDR3 is TGTGCCAGCACCACGGGACAAAATCAGCCCCAGCATTTT. Translated: CASTTGQNQPQHF. The J gene is TRBJ1-5, the V gene TRBV6-6, with a possible D match to TRBD1 (6 bases). The CDR3 totals 13 residues. With 7 bases removed from V and 4 bases from J, the gap between germline ends came to 11 bases. Germline V gene sequence: CDR1 MNHNY, CDR2 SVGAGI (reference sequence).

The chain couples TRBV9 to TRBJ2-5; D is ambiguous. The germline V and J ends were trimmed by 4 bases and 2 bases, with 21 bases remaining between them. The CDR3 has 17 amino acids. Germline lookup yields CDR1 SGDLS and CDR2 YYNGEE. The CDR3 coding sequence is TGTGCCAGCAGCCAAGTGGACGGGCAGCCCCAGCAAGAGACCCAGTACTTC. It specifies CASSQVDGQPQQETQYF.

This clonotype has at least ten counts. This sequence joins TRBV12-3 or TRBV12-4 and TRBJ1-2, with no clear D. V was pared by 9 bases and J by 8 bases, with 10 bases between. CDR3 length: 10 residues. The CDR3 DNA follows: TGTGCCAGTTATCATGGGGGCTACACCTTC. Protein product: CASYHGGYTF.

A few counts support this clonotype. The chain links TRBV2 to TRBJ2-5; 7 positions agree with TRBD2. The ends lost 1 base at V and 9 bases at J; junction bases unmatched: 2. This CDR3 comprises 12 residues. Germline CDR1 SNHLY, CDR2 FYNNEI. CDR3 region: CASSEGEGPQYF. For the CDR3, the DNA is TGTGCCAGCAGTGAAGGGGAGGGCCCCCAGTACTTC.

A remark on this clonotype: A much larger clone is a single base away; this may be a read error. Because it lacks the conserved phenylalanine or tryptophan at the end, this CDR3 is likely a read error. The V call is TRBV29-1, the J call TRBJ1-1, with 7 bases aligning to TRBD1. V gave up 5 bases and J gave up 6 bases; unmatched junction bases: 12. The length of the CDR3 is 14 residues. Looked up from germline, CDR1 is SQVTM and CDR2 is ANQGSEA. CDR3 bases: TGCAGCGTTTACTCCGGGACAGATACTCCTGAAGCTTTCGTT. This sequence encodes CSVYSGTDTPEAFV.